This T cell receptor beta chain was captured in a study of type 1 regulatory T cells. As for the study in general: T-allo10 is a Tr1-enriched, alloantigen-specific CD4 T cell product made in vitro.

Each CDR3 protein gets one entry after TCRdb re-called the reads with MiXCR. The sample gives roughly 20,000 distinct CDR3 sequences, roughly a tenth of which show up once; 2.8% is in the top ten. Unmatched junction bases numbered 7, after V lost 9 bases and J lost 1 base. This CDR3 has 15 residues. The germline V gene encodes CDR1 MNHEY and CDR2 SVGEGT. Specimen: CD4+ T cells, either the whole sample or a sorted fraction (not recorded which). The sequence came from a human donor in good health. This chain connects TRBV6-2 or TRBV6-3 to TRBJ2-2; 8 bases match TRBD1. The CDR3 region is CASERTGLNTGELFF. In DNA form, the CDR3 reads TGTGCCAGTGAAAGGACAGGGCTGAACACCGGGGAGCTGTTTTTT.